Shown below are 26 T cell receptor beta chains from a single sample sequenced in a study of blood T cell repertoires in COVID-19 (dated by TCRdb to between 2020 and 2021). Libraries came from the immunoSEQ multiplex PCR assay. The table comes from immuneACCESS by way of TCRdb, which keeps in-frame sequences with V and J called. Part of the clones is missing from these tables; in studies checked, under half for an unresolved V gene and the rest for unknown reasons. The sample table records 250,000 to 300,000 clones; about 88% of these occur just once. The ten largest clones represent 10% to 15% of the sample. Source material: peripheral blood. These receptors were collected from a woman aged 70 to 79 with COVID-19, enrolled during active disease.

V is TRBV28 and J is TRBJ1-4; the D gene is possibly TRBD1 (5 bases). With 5 bases removed from V and 8 bases from J, the gap between germline ends came to 18 bases. CDR1 is MDHEN, CDR2 SYDVKM, per germline. The CDR3 totals 15 residues. This chain's CDR3 is CASSTPGNLGEKLFF. DNA of the CDR3: TGTGCCAGCAGTACCCCAGGGAACTTAGGAGAAAAACTGTTTTTT.

V is TRBV3-1 (or the pseudogene TRBV3-2) and J is TRBJ2-1; 9 positions agree with TRBD2. Trimming at V came to 0 bases and at J to 8 bases, leaving 8 bases not matched to a gene. Germline values: CDR1 LGHDT, CDR2 YNNKEL (reference sequence). The CDR3 consists of 16 residues. The CDR3 protein is CASSQEGGGAMDEQFF. CDR3 bases: TGTGCCAGCAGCCAAGAAGGCGGGGGGGCAATGGATGAGCAGTTCTTC.

In DNA, the CDR3 is TGTGCCAGCAGCTTTCCGGGACAGGGCTACGAGCAGTACTTC. Protein: CASSFPGQGYEQYF. The chain combines TRBV7-2 with TRBJ2-7; 9 nucleotides match TRBD1. CDR1 is SGHTA, CDR2 FQGNSA, per germline. This CDR3 is 14 amino acids long. The V gene end was trimmed by 3 bases and the J gene end by 3 bases; junction bases not matched to a gene: 3.

J is TRBJ1-2 and V is TRBV5-1, with D unresolved. Trimming cost V 3 bases and J 1 base, with 13 bases left between them. The germline CDR1 and CDR2 sequences are SGHRS and YFSETQ. This CDR3 region has 15 residues. Here the CDR3 DNA reads TGCGCCAGCAGCTCCAATGGACTGATTAACTATGGCTACACCTTC. Its translation is CASSSNGLINYGYTF.

The CDR3 region is CASSPEGAGELFF. Written as DNA, the CDR3 is TGTGCCAGCAGCCCCGAAGGGGCCGGGGAGCTGTTTTTT. The chain recombines TRBV7-6 with TRBJ2-2; TRBD1 might be the D (5 bases). From germline, CDR1 is SGHVS and CDR2 FNYEAQ. The V end was cut by 5 bases, the J end by 6 bases, with 10 bases between. There are 13 residues in the CDR3.

The V gene is TRBV18, the J gene TRBJ2-3, with a weak D call TRBD2 (7 bases). The V gene lost 3 bases and the J gene lost 2 bases, with 15 bases spanning the gap. The CDR3 runs to 16 residues. CDR1 and CDR2 from the germline V gene are KGHSH and LQKENI. In DNA, the CDR3 is TGTGCCAGCTCACCCGTTGCGGGGGCGACCACAGATACGCAGTATTTT. Translation gives CASSPVAGATTDTQYF.

The chain couples TRBV27 to TRBJ2-7; D is perhaps TRBD1 (7 bases). The CDR3 has 14 residues. Germline V CDR1 and CDR2: MNHEY, SMNVEV (reference sequence). With 7 bases removed from V and 4 bases from J, the gap between germline ends came to 17 bases. The chain's CDR3 is CASKKEGARYEQYF. The CDR3 nucleotides are TGTGCCAGCAAAAAGGAGGGGGCGCGATACGAGCAGTACTTC.

The rearrangement links TRBV27 to TRBJ2-5; a possible D gene is TRBD2 (5 bases). There are 13 residues in the CDR3. CDR1 MNHEY and CDR2 SMNVEV come from the germline V gene (reference sequence). The V gene lost 3 bases and the J gene lost 2 bases, with 7 bases spanning the gap. DNA for the CDR3: TGTGCCAGCAGTTTTCGGACTCAAGAGACCCAGTACTTC. Translating it yields CASSFRTQETQYF.

V is TRBV7-2 and J is TRBJ1-5; TRBD1 matches 8 bases. The V segment lost 6 bases and the J segment 4 bases; nucleotides outside the gene matches: 2. Germline loops: CDR1 SGHTA, CDR2 FQGNSA. The CDR3 is made up of 13 amino acids. CDR3 sequence (DNA): TGTGCCAGCAGTGACAGGGGAAATCAGCCCCAGCATTTT. It codes for CASSDRGNQPQHF.

The genes are TRBV21-1 and TRBJ2-7; TRBD2 is the table's D call and was not checked against the DNA. TRBV21-1 constitutes a pseudogene. This CDR3 has 16 residues. This chain's CDR3 is CASSKGTSGADYEQYF. In DNA form, the CDR3 reads TGTGCCAGCAGCAAAGGAACTAGCGGGGCCGACTACGAGCAGTACTTC.

This clone was observed a few times. This chain links TRBV24-1 with TRBJ1-2; TRBD1 is a possible D gene (6 bases). CDR1 and CDR2 from the germline V gene are KGHDR and SFDVKD. CDR3 length equals 15 residues. Trimming cost V 2 bases and J 8 bases, with 17 bases left between them. The DNA of the CDR3 is TGTGCCACCAGTGATTCGCGGGGAGGGGGAATCGGCTACACCTTC. Translation gives CATSDSRGGGIGYTF.

The chain combines TRBV5-1 with TRBJ1-3, with 7 bases identical to TRBD1. Germline assignment: CDR1 SGHRS and CDR2 YFSETQ. The CDR3 sequence is 13 residues long. The junction had 4 bases not matched to a gene; V was cut back by 7 bases and J by 3 bases. The CDR3: CASQTGDGNTIYF. The CDR3 DNA is TGCGCCAGCCAAACAGGGGATGGAAACACCATATATTTT.

This chain uses TRBV5-1 with TRBJ1-6; D is undetermined. CDR3 length equals 12 residues. Trimming left V 3 bases short and J 7 bases short, with 5 bases between. CDR1 and CDR2 from the germline V gene are SGHRS and YFSETQ. The CDR3 protein is CASSSGNSPLHF. The CDR3 DNA sequence: TGCGCCAGCAGCTCCGGGAATTCACCCCTCCACTTT.

The V call is TRBV3-1 (or the pseudogene TRBV3-2), the J call TRBJ1-2, with 9 bases matching TRBD1. V lost 4 bases, J lost 12 bases, and 9 bases stayed unmatched. The CDR3 sequence is 13 residues long. Germline V gives CDR1 LGHDT, CDR2 YNNKEL (reference sequence). CDR3: CASSPNGQGWHTF. The CDR3 DNA is TGTGCCAGCAGCCCTAACGGACAGGGGTGGCACACCTTC.

CDR3 sequence: CASRTGGIDADTQYF. The DNA of the CDR3 is TGTGCCAGCAGAACAGGGGGCATCGACGCAGATACGCAGTATTTT. The chain joins TRBV28 to TRBJ2-3; 9 bases agree with TRBD1. V shed 6 bases and J 4 bases; nucleotides not matched to a gene: 8. Germline V gene sequence: CDR1 MDHEN, CDR2 SYDVKM. The CDR3 totals 15 residues.

J is TRBJ1-2 and V is TRBV11-2; 12 positions agree with TRBD1. The CDR3 sequence is 13 residues long. From germline, CDR1 is SGHAT and CDR2 FQNNGV. With V trimmed by 8 bases and J by 2 bases, 0 bases remained unmatched. This CDR3 is CASGTGGNYGYTF. In DNA, the CDR3 is TGTGCCAGCGGGACAGGGGGCAACTATGGCTACACCTTC.

This clone was observed once. This chain uses TRBV4-1 with TRBJ2-2; no clear D gene. The CDR3 contains 15 residues. CDR1 and CDR2 from the germline V gene are MGHRA and YSYEKL. Trimming stripped 4 bases from V and 3 bases from J, with 12 bases between. This CDR3 is CASSPPDRDTGELFF. The CDR3 DNA is TGCGCCAGCAGCCCACCTGACCGGGACACCGGGGAGCTGTTTTTT.

This rearrangement joins TRBV28 to TRBJ1-3; D unclear. This CDR3 is 15 amino acids long. V lost 2 bases to trimming and J lost 4 bases, with 12 bases between them. Germline CDR1 and CDR2: MDHEN and SYDVKM. CDR3 amino acids: CASSLGSTAGNTIYF. The CDR3 region has the DNA TGTGCCAGCAGTTTAGGGAGCACGGCGGGAAACACCATATATTTT.

The gene calls are TRBV29-1 and TRBJ1-3; a possible D gene is TRBD1 (5 bases). Trimming removed 7 bases at V and 1 base at J, with 11 bases between. The CDR3 loop spans 13 amino acids. Germline V CDR1 and CDR2: SQVTM, ANQGSEA. The CDR3 DNA sequence: TGCAGCGCGCGCCGGGGGTCTGGAAACACCATATATTTT. Translated: CSARRGSGNTIYF.

This chain links TRBV6-6 with TRBJ1-5; D is uncertain. The V and J ends lost 11 bases and 0 bases respectively, with 14 bases between them. CDR1 MNHNY and CDR2 SVGAGI come from the germline V gene (reference sequence). The CDR3 has 14 amino acids. CDR3 DNA sequence: TGTGCCCATAATGAACTTCATAGCAATCAGCCCCAGCATTTT. This translates into CAHNELHSNQPQHF.

The chain recombines TRBV5-6 with TRBJ1-5; possible D gene TRBD1, 5 bases. Germline V lookup: CDR1 SGHDT, CDR2 YYEEEE. V was clipped by 2 bases and J by 5 bases, with 11 bases between them. The CDR3 spans 14 residues. CDR3 region: CASSFQGRDQPQHF. The CDR3 DNA follows: TGTGCCAGCAGCTTTCAGGGTCGCGATCAGCCCCAGCATTTT.

The genes are TRBV19 and TRBJ2-3, with a weak D call TRBD2 (7 bases). V lost 5 bases and J 2 bases, leaving 17 bases between the germline ends. Germline V gene sequence: CDR1 LNHDA, CDR2 SQIVND (reference sequence). CDR3 size: 16 residues. Here the CDR3 DNA reads TGTGCCAGTAGTGGAGGGGGGGGGCTACCCACAGATACGCAGTATTTT. Residues: CASSGGGGLPTDTQYF.

The CDR3 region has the DNA TGTGCCAGCAGCTTCAGGGACTATGGCTACACCTTC. Translating gives CASSFRDYGYTF. The V and J genes are TRBV7-9 and TRBJ1-2; D may be TRBD1 (5 bases). Germline V gene lookup returns CDR1 SEHNR and CDR2 FQNEAQ (reference sequence). This CDR3 is built from 12 residues. Trimming took off 3 bases at V and 3 bases at J, with 5 bases between the two ends. The full variable domain, completed using reference TRBV7-9 and TRBJ1-2, is DTGVSQNPRHKITKRGQNVTFRCDPISEHNRLYWYRQTLGQGPEFLTYFQNEAQLEKSRLLSDRFSAERPKGSFSTLEIQRTEQGDSAMYLCASSFRDYGYTFGSGTRLTVV.

The rearrangement links TRBV4-2 to TRBJ1-1; 9 positions agree with TRBD1. Germline-derived CDR1 and CDR2 are LGHNA and YNFKEQ. After removal of 3 bases from V and 3 bases from J, the junction contained 5 bases not matched to a gene. The length of the CDR3 is 15 residues. CDR3: CASSQADRGDTEAFF. The CDR3 nucleotides read TGTGCCAGCAGCCAGGCGGACAGGGGAGACACTGAAGCTTTCTTT.

The V gene is TRBV2, the J gene TRBJ2-1, with D uncertain. Germline V gene data show CDR1 as SNHLY and CDR2 as FYNNEI. CDR3 size: 14 residues. V was shortened by 2 bases and J by 1 base, with 6 bases between the two germline ends. The CDR3 DNA sequence: TGTGCCAGCAGTGAAACAATATCCTACAATGAGCAGTTCTTC. Its protein is CASSETISYNEQFF.

This chain uses TRBV5-4 with TRBJ2-2; D unresolved. The CDR3 has 14 residues. Per germline, CDR1 SGHNT and CDR2 YYREEE (reference sequence). Trimming left V 0 bases short and J 2 bases short, with 5 bases between. The CDR3 protein is CASSLDSNTGELFF. CDR3 nucleotide sequence: TGTGCCAGCAGCTTGGACAGCAACACCGGGGAGCTGTTTTTT.